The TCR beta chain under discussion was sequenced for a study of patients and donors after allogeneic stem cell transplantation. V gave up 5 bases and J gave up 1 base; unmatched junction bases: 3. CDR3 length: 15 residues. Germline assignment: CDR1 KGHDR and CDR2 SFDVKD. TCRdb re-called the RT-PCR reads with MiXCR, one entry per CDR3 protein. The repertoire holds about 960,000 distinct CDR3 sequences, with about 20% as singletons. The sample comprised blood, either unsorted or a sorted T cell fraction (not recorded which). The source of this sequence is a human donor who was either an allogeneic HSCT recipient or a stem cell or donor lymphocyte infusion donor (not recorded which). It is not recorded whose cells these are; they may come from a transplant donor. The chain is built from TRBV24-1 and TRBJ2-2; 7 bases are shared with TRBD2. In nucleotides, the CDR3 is TGTGCCACCAGTGGGCGGGGGTTGAACACCGGGGAGCTGTTTTTT. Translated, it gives CATSGRGLNTGELFF.